This is a list of T cell receptor beta chains from one sample in a study of blood T cell repertoires in COVID-19. TCRdb's table, derived via immunoSEQ multiplex PCR, lists solely in-frame clones and lacks some. This sample carries about 54,000 clones, about nine tenths of them seen once, and the ten largest clones take 25% to 30%. The sequenced material came from peripheral blood. These receptors were taken from a human donor in a cohort sampled during active COVID-19. Both conserved end residues are part of each CDR3. A D gene is named only where the DNA matches it firmly. Some rows have no size entry. The others give once, few or many, or a class for an expanded clone.

clone size	V gene	D gene	J gene	CDR3 DNA	CDR3 protein
once	TRBV14	-	TRBJ2-1	TGTGCCAGCAGGATTAGCTCCTACAATGAGCAGTTCTTC	CASRISSYNEQFF
-	TRBV11-3	TRBD1	TRBJ1-2	TGTGCCAGCAGCTTAGATCTGCACAGGGGTAAATGTGGCTACACCTTC	CASSLDLHRGKCGYTF
-	TRBV3-1/TRBV3-2	-	TRBJ2-3	TGTGCCAGCAGCCAAGTGACTAGTTCACCCTATTTT	CASSQVTSSPYF
-	TRBV24-1	TRBD1	TRBJ2-5	TGTGCCACCAGTGATTTGGCGGGACAGGGGGAGACCCAGTACTTC	CATSDLAGQGETQYF
-	TRBV7-9	TRBD2	TRBJ2-7	TGTGCCAGCAGCTGGACTAGCGGGACCTACGAGCAGTACTTC	CASSWTSGTYEQYF
-	TRBV6-2/TRBV6-3	TRBD1	TRBJ1-5	TGTGCCAGCAGTCTCCTGGGACAGGGAAATCAGCCCCAGCATTTT	CASSLLGQGNQPQHF
-	TRBV15	-	TRBJ1-4	TGTGCCACCAGCAGAGTCGCAGGGACTGGTGAAAAACTGTTTTTT	CATSRVAGTGEKLFF
few	TRBV6-5	-	TRBJ1-1	TGTGCCAGCAGTTATATTGGTCGGGGGGCGAACACTGAAGCTTTCTTT	CASSYIGRGANTEAFF
-	TRBV5-8	TRBD1	TRBJ1-4	TGTGCCAGCAGCCCCGGGGACAGGGAACGTAATGAAAAACTGTTTTTT	CASSPGDRERNEKLFF
-	TRBV27	-	TRBJ1-4	TGTGCCAGCAGTTTAACGCGCGCAACTAATGAAAAACTGTTTTTT	CASSLTRATNEKLFF
-	TRBV6-5	TRBD2	TRBJ2-2	TGTGCCAGCAGGCCGGGGGGGCGGACCGGGGAGCTGTTTTTT	CASRPGGRTGELFF
-	TRBV15	TRBD1	TRBJ1-3	TGTGCCACCAGAACAGGGGCTAGTGGAAACACCATATATTTT	CATRTGASGNTIYF
-	TRBV2	-	TRBJ2-7	TGTGCCAGCAGTGAAAGGGGACAAGCCTACGAGCAGTACTTC	CASSERGQAYEQYF